Shown below are 2 T cell receptor beta chains from a single sample sequenced in a study of OX40 agonist ivuxolimab in advanced cancers. Libraries were prepared through the immunoSEQ multiplex PCR assay. As stored in TCRdb, this immuneACCESS dataset retains in-frame rearrangements with V and J assigned. A fraction of the clones does not appear; measured against another copy, unresolved V genes explain less than half of the discrepancy, and the remainder lacks a known reason. The table for this sample lists 65,000 to 90,000 clones; around 90% of them were counted only once. Of the sample, about 0.51% falls within the top ten clones. The input for sequencing was CD4+ or CD8+ T cells sorted from blood, taken in a trial of the OX40 agonist ivuxolimab. All receptors derive from an adult with an advanced solid tumor such as melanoma, head and neck, liver or kidney cancer.

The chain joins TRBV29-1 to TRBJ1-2; no clear D gene. Germline V lookup: CDR1 SQVTM, CDR2 ANQGSEA. V dropped 4 bases and J dropped 0 bases, with 9 bases sitting between them. This CDR3 comprises 13 residues. CDR3 sequence (DNA): TGCAGCGTTGCTCTCAGCGCTAACTATGGCTACACCTTC. This translates into CSVALSANYGYTF.

The chain employs TRBV19 and TRBJ1-2; D gene ambiguous. CDR1 LNHDA and CDR2 SQIVND come from the germline V gene (reference sequence). The CDR3 runs to 11 residues. The germline V and J ends were trimmed by 6 bases and 8 bases, with 10 bases remaining between them. CDR3 loop: CASSTTFGYTF. CDR3 bases: TGTGCCAGTAGCACCACCTTCGGCTACACCTTC.